Listed below are T cell receptor beta chains from one sample, sequenced in a study of blood T cell repertoires in COVID-19. This table comes from immunoSEQ multiplex PCR, and its TCRdb copy is limited to in-frame clones, with some not included. The sample has about 260,000 clones; around 86% are singletons. The material sequenced was peripheral blood. All receptors come from a woman aged 40 to 55 who had recovered from COVID-19. Both conserved end residues are part of each CDR3. The D gene is left open where the match is weak. Not every row has a clone size; where given, it reads once, few, many or a size class.

>TRBV18|TRBD1|NA|TRBJ1-4
TGTGCCAGCTCACGAATCCGGGACAGCAATGAAAAACTGTTTTTT
CASSRIRDSNEKLFF
>TRBV3-1/TRBV3-2|NA|NA|TRBJ1-3
TGTGCCAGCAGCCCCGACAGCCGCTCTGGAAACACCATATATTTT
CASSPDSRSGNTIYF
>TRBV6-1|TRBD1|few|TRBJ1-4
TGTGCCAGCAGTGAAGGACAGGGTTTTGAAAAACTGTTTTTT
CASSEGQGFEKLFF
>TRBV6-5|NA|NA|TRBJ1-4
TGTGCCAGCAGGTCGGGGGGGCGGCTTAATGAAAAACTGTTTTTT
CASRSGGRLNEKLFF
>TRBV5-6|NA|few|TRBJ1-6
TGTGCCAGCAGCTTGAGGCGGCGGAGGAGCTCCTATAATTCACCCCTCCACTTT
CASSLRRRRSSYNSPLHF
>TRBV7-9|TRBD1|NA|TRBJ1-4
TGTGCCAGCAGCTTACGACAGGGAAATGAAAAACTGTTTTTT
CASSLRQGNEKLFF
>TRBV10-3|NA|once|TRBJ1-2
TGTGCCATCAGTGAGGGGGGGGAAGAGGGCTATGGCTACACCTTC
CAISEGGEEGYGYTF
>TRBV27|NA|NA|TRBJ2-4
TGTGCCAGCAGTTACCGTGGAGGAACCTTGGCTCAGTACTTC
CASSYRGGTLAQYF
>TRBV29-1|NA|NA|TRBJ1-2
TGCAGCGTTGTTTCAGTTAATTATGGCTACACCTTC
CSVVSVNYGYTF
>TRBV10-1|TRBD2|NA|TRBJ2-4
TGCGCCACCGGGAGCCCGCCTAGCGGGGGGGCCAAAAACATTCAGTACTTC
CATGSPPSGGAKNIQYF
>TRBV6-5|NA|NA|TRBJ1-2
TGTGCCAGCAGGGGGGGGCGGTATTATGGCTACACCTTC
CASRGGRYYGYTF
>TRBV29-1|NA|NA|TRBJ1-2
TGCAGCGCCGGCCCGACTAGGGGCGCAAGCTATGGCTACACCTTC
CSAGPTRGASYGYTF
>TRBV11-2|NA|NA|TRBJ2-3
TGTGCCAGCGCCAGGGTAAAGTTAAACACAGATACGCAGTATTTT
CASARVKLNTDTQYF
>TRBV9|NA|NA|TRBJ1-1
TGTGCCAGCAGCGTAGGGGCAGGGAGGACTGAAGCTTTCTTT
CASSVGAGRTEAFF
>TRBV12-2|NA|NA|TRBJ1-1
TGTGCAAGTCGCTTAGAGGGGCAGGGAGGCCCTGAAGCTTTCTTT
CASRLEGQGGPEAFF
>TRBV29-1|NA|NA|TRBJ2-7
TGCAGCGTTGGAGACAGGACACGAGAGCAGTACTTC
CSVGDRTREQYF
>TRBV6-5|NA|NA|TRBJ2-3
TGTGCCAGCATAGAGCCTGGCACAGATACGCAGTATTTT
CASIEPGTDTQYF
>TRBV29-1|NA|NA|TRBJ2-7
TGCAGCGTTGACCTCGGGCAGGGGGGCTACGAGCAGTACTTC
CSVDLGQGGYEQYF
>TRBV6-5|NA|NA|TRBJ2-7
TGTGCCAGCAGTTACTCCCCGAGGACTGTTTGGCGCGAGCAGTACTTC
CASSYSPRTVWREQYF
>TRBV10-2|NA|NA|TRBJ2-7
TGCGCCAGCAGCGGGGCGGCACAGGGATCCTACGAGCAGTACTTC
CASSGAAQGSYEQYF
>TRBV27|NA|NA|TRBJ2-7
TGTGCCAGCAGTTTATTGTCAGGGCTTACCTCCTACGAGCAGTACTTC
CASSLLSGLTSYEQYF
>TRBV7-2|NA|few|TRBJ1-1
TGTGCCAGCACCCGAAGGGACTGGTACACTGAAGCTTTCTTT
CASTRRDWYTEAFF
>TRBV7-3|NA|once|TRBJ2-1
TGTGCCAGCAGCGCGGGGGCTTACAATGAGCAGTTCTTC
CASSAGAYNEQFF
>TRBV4-1|TRBD1|NA|TRBJ2-7
TGCGCCAGCAGCCAACAAGACAGGGTCCACGGCTACGAGCAGTACTTC
CASSQQDRVHGYEQYF
>TRBV19|TRBD1|once|TRBJ1-4
TGTGCCAGTAGTCTCGACAGGGGGCGATCTAATGAAAAACTGTTTTTT
CASSLDRGRSNEKLFF
>TRBV19|NA|NA|TRBJ1-2
TGTGCCAGTAGTATAAAGCCCAGGGAGGTCAACTATGGCTACACCTTC
CASSIKPREVNYGYTF
>TRBV6-5|NA|NA|TRBJ2-5
TGTGCCAGCAGCCGAGGACACACGTACCAAGAGACCCAGTACTTC
CASSRGHTYQETQYF
>TRBV2|TRBD2|NA|TRBJ2-2
TGTGCCAGCAGGGGGACTAGTGGAGACACCGGGGAGCTGTTTTTT
CASRGTSGDTGELFF
>TRBV5-1|TRBD1|NA|TRBJ1-2
TGCGCCAGCGATGTTGGAGGGACAGGGACTAACTATGGCTACACCTTC
CASDVGGTGTNYGYTF
>TRBV15|TRBD1|NA|TRBJ2-5
TGTGCCACCAGCAGAGAGGGGGACAGGGGGCTCCAAGAGACCCAGTACTTC
CATSREGDRGLQETQYF
>TRBV7-2|NA|NA|TRBJ2-2
TGTGCCAGCAGGGTGAACAGGGCGGGCGGGGAGCTGTTTTTT
CASRVNRAGGELFF
>TRBV5-1|TRBD2|NA|TRBJ2-2
TGCGCCAGCAGCTACCCCACTAGCGGGGGGGACGTCGGGGAGCTGTTTTTT
CASSYPTSGGDVGELFF
>TRBV18|TRBD2|NA|TRBJ2-7
TGTGCCAGCTCGCCAGCGGTCTCCGGGGGGGACTACGAGCAGTACTTC
CASSPAVSGGDYEQYF
>TRBV7-9|NA|NA|TRBJ2-3
TGTGCCAGCAGCCAAAACCCCGGGGGTGGCACAGATACGCAGTATTTT
CASSQNPGGGTDTQYF
>TRBV11-2|NA|NA|TRBJ1-1
TGTGCCAGCAGATCGGACAGAATACGTGAAGCTTTCTTT
CASRSDRIREAFF
>TRBV4-3|NA|NA|TRBJ2-5
TGCGCCAGCAGCCAACTCGACAGCCCGGGCGTGACCCAGTACTTC
CASSQLDSPGVTQYF
>TRBV5-1|TRBD2|NA|TRBJ2-5
TGCGCCAGCAGCCTAGCGGGGGGCGAAGAGACCCAGTACTTC
CASSLAGGEETQYF
>TRBV27|NA|NA|TRBJ1-1
TGTGCCAGCAGTTTATCGGGGTTGGGGGGGCCTGAAGCTTTCTTT
CASSLSGLGGPEAFF
>TRBV9|NA|NA|TRBJ1-2
TGTGCCAGCAGCACTCGGGACTACTATGGCTACACCTTC
CASSTRDYYGYTF
>TRBV5-5|TRBD1|NA|TRBJ1-1
TGTGCCAGCAGCCCGGCCGGGACAGGGCCCTGGAACACTGAAGCTTTCTTT
CASSPAGTGPWNTEAFF
>TRBV7-9|TRBD2|NA|TRBJ2-7
TGTGCCAGCAGCCAAGCGGGGATCTACGAGCAGTACTTC
CASSQAGIYEQYF
>TRBV6-5|TRBD2|NA|TRBJ2-7
TGTGCCAGCAGCCGTGCTAAGAGGGAGGGCTACGAGCAGTACTTC
CASSRAKREGYEQYF
>TRBV5-5|NA|NA|TRBJ2-7
TGTGCCAGCAGCTTCTCCCCGGCAGGCCCCAGGTCCTACGAGCAGTACTTC
CASSFSPAGPRSYEQYF
>TRBV2|TRBD1|NA|TRBJ1-6
TGTGCCAGCAGTCGGGACAGGGGGCGGTCACCCCTCCACTTT
CASSRDRGRSPLHF
>TRBV7-3|NA|NA|TRBJ2-1
TGTGCCAGCAGCCCCTCTAGCGCTTACAATGAGCAGTTCTTC
CASSPSSAYNEQFF
>TRBV30|TRBD1|few|TRBJ1-3
TGTGCCTGCCCCACAGGGGGCTGGGGAAACACCATATATTTT
CACPTGGWGNTIYF
>TRBV10-1|TRBD1|NA|TRBJ1-5
TGCGCCAGCAGAGGGACAGGCCGCAATCAGCCCCAGCATTTT
CASRGTGRNQPQHF
>TRBV30|NA|NA|TRBJ2-7
TGTGCCTGGAGTGCAAGGGGCTCCTACGAGCAGTACTTC
CAWSARGSYEQYF
>TRBV28|NA|NA|TRBJ1-2
TGTGCCAGCAGTTTCTCCCTGTCCTCTGGCTACACCTTC
CASSFSLSSGYTF
>TRBV21-1|NA|once|TRBJ1-3
TGTGCCAGCAGTATCTACAGGGCTGGAAACACCATATATTTT
CASSIYRAGNTIYF
>TRBV2|TRBD1|NA|TRBJ1-5
TGTGCCAGCAGTCTTCGACAGGGGGTTTATCAGCCCCAGCATTTT
CASSLRQGVYQPQHF
>TRBV6-5|NA|NA|TRBJ2-6
TGTGCCAGCAGTTACTCGAGTCGATCTGGGGCCAACGTCCTGACTTTC
CASSYSSRSGANVLTF
>TRBV10-2|NA|NA|TRBJ2-3
TGCGCCAGCAGTGATTTAGTACGGTCGGGTCGGGCAGATACGCAGTATTTT
CASSDLVRSGRADTQYF
>TRBV19|TRBD1|NA|TRBJ1-5
TGTGCCAGTAGCCTCAAGGTGGGCAGGGGGATTATCGGATTGATACAGCCCCAGCATTTT
CASSLKVGRGIIGLIQPQHF
>TRBV19|NA|NA|TRBJ1-3
TGTGCCAGTAGTATAGATCTGGGACACGGCCCCTCTGGAAACACCATATATTTT
CASSIDLGHGPSGNTIYF
>TRBV11-2|NA|once|TRBJ1-6
TGTGCCAGCAGCCCGACAGGATTTTCACCCCTCCACTTT
CASSPTGFSPLHF
>TRBV25-1|TRBD1|NA|TRBJ1-1
TGTGCCAGCAGTGAAATAGGACAGGGTGACACTGAAGCTTTCTTT
CASSEIGQGDTEAFF